This TCR beta chain was recorded in a study of OX40 agonist ivuxolimab in advanced cancers. Sequencing used immunoSEQ multiplex PCR; TCRdb keeps in-frame clones, though not all of them. The sample includes 50,000 to 65,000 clones, about nine tenths of them seen just once. V dropped 3 bases and J dropped 4 bases, with 8 bases sitting between them. This CDR3 is 13 amino acids long. From germline, CDR1 is MNHEY and CDR2 SMNVEV (reference sequence). The sample consisted of CD4+ or CD8+ T cells sorted from blood, taken in a trial of the OX40 agonist ivuxolimab. The TCR comes from an adult with an advanced solid tumor such as melanoma, head and neck, liver or kidney cancer. This rearrangement joins TRBV27 to TRBJ2-3; D is perhaps TRBD2 (6 bases). The CDR3 region has the DNA TGTGCCAGCAGTTTCCCGGGGGCAGATACGCAGTATTTT. Encoded protein: CASSFPGADTQYF.